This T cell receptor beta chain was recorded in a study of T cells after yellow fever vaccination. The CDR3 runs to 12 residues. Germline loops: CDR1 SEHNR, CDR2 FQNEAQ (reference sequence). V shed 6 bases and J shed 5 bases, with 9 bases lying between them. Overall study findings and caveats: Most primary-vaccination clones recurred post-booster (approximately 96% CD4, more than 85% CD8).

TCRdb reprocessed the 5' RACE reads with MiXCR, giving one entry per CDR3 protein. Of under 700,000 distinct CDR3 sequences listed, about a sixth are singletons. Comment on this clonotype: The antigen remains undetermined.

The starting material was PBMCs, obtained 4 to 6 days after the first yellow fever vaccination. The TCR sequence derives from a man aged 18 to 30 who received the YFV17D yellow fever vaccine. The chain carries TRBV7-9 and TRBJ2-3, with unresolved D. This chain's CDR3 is CASRSIGDTQYF. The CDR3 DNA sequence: TGTGCCAGCAGATCTATTGGAGATACGCAGTATTTT. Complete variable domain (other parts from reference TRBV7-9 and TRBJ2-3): DTGVSQNPRHKITKRGQNVTFRCDPISEHNRLYWYRQTLGQGPEFLTYFQNEAQLEKSRLLSDRFSAERPKGSFSTLEIQRTEQGDSAMYLCASRSIGDTQYFGPGTRLTVL.